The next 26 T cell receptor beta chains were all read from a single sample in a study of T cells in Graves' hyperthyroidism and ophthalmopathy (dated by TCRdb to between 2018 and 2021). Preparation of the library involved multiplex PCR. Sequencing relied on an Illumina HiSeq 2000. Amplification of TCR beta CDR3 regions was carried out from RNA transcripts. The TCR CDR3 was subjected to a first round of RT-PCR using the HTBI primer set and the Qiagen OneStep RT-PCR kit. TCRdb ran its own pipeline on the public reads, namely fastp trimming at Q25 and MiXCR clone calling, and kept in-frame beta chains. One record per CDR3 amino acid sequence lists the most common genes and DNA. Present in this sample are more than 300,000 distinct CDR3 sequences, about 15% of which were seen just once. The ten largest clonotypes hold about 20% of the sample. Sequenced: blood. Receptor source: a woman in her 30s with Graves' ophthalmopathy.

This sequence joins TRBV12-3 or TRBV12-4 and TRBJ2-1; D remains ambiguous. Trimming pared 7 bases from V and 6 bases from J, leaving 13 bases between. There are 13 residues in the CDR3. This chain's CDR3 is CASTSRPPNEQFF. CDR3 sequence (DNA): TGTGCCAGCACCAGTCGTCCTCCCAATGAGCAGTTCTTC.

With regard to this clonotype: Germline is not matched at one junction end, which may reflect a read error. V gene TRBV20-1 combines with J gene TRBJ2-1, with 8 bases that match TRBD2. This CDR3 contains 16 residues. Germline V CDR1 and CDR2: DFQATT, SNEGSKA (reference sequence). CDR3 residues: CSTRDVWREAHNEQFF. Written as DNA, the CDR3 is TGCAGTACTAGAGATGTTTGGCGGGAGGCCCACAATGAGCAGTTCTTC.

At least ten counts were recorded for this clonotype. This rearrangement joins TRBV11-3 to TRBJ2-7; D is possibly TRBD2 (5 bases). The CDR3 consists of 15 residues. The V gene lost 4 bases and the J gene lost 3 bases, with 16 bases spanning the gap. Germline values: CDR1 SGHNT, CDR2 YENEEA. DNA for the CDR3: TGTGCCAGCAGCTCAGGAGGATTCGTAGACTACGAGCAGTACTTC. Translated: CASSSGGFVDYEQYF.

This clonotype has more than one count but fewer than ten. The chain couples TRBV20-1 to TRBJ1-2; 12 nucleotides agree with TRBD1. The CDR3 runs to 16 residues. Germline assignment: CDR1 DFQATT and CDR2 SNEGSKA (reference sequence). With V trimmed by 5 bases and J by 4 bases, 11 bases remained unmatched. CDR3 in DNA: TGCAGTGCTTCTCCGGGACAGGGGGCGCGGGCCTATGGCTACACCTTC. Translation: CSASPGQGARAYGYTF.

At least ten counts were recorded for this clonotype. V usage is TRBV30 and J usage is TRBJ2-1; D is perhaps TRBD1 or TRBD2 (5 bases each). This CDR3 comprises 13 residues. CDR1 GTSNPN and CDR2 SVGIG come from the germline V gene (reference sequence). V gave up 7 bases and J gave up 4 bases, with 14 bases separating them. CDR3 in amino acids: CAFGGNTYNEQFF. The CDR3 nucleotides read TGTGCCTTTGGGGGAAATACTTACAATGAGCAGTTCTTC. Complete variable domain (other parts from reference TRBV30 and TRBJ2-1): SQTIHQWPATLVQPVGSPLSLECTVEGTSNPNLYWYRQAAGRGLQLLFYSVGIGQISSEVPQNLSASRPQDRQFILSSKKLLLSDSGFYLCAFGGNTYNEQFFGPGTRLTVL.

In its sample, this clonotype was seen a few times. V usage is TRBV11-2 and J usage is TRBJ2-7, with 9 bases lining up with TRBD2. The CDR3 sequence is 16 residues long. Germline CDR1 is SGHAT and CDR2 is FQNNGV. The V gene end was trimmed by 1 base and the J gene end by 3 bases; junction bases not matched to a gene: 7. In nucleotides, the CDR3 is TGTGCCAGCAGCTTAGTCGGCGGGGGGGCCGGCTACGAGCAGTACTTC. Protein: CASSLVGGGAGYEQYF.

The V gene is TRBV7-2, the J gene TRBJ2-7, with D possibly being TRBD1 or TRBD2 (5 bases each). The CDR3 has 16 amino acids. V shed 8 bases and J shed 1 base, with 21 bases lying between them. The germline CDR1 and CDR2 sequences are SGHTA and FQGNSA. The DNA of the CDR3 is TGTGCCAGCGCGCAAACTGGGGGAGTAGGATCCTACGAGCAGTACTTC. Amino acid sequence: CASAQTGGVGSYEQYF.

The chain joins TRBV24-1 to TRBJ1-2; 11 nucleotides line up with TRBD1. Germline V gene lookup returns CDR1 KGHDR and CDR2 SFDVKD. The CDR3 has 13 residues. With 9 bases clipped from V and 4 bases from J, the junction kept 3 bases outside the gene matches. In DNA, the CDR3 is TGTGCCACCGGGACAGGGGGGGGCTATGGCTACACCTTC. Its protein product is CATGTGGGYGYTF.

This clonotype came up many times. The CDR3 sequence: CASSIEGGSYEQYF. The CDR3 region has the DNA TGTGCCAGCAGCATCGAGGGGGGTTCCTACGAGCAGTACTTC. The rearrangement links TRBV5-5 to TRBJ2-7; D tentatively reads TRBD1 or TRBD2 (6 bases each). The V and J ends lost 4 bases and 1 base respectively, with 12 bases between them. CDR1 and CDR2 from the germline V gene are SGHKS and YYEKEE (reference sequence). The CDR3 sequence is 14 residues long.

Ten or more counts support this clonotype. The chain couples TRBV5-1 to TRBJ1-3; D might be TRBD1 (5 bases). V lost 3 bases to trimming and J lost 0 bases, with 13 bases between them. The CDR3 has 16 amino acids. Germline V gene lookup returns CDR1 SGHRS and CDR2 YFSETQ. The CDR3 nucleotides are TGCGCCAGCAGCTCCTCCGGGACGTACTCTGGAAACACCATATATTTT. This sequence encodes CASSSSGTYSGNTIYF.

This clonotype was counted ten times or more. The CDR3 spells CASSQDNRKGTEAFF. The CDR3, as DNA: TGTGCCAGCAGCCAAGATAACAGGAAGGGCACTGAAGCTTTCTTT. The chain has TRBV3-1 and TRBJ1-1, with D possibly being TRBD1 (5 bases). Trimming removed 0 bases from V and 4 bases from J, with 12 bases in between. Germline assignment: CDR1 LGHDT and CDR2 YNNKEL (reference sequence). The CDR3 has 15 residues.

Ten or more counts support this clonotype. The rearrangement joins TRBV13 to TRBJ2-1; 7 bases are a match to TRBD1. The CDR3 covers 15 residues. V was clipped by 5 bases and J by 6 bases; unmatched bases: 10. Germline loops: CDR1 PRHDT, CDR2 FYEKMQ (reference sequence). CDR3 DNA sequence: TGTGCCAGCAGCCCCGACAGACAGGGCAGCAATGAGCAGTTCTTC. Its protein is CASSPDRQGSNEQFF.

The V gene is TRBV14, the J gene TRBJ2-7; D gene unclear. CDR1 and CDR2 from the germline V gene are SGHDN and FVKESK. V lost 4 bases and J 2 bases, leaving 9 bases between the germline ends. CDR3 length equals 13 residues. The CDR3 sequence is CASSRSGPYEQYF. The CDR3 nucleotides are TGTGCCAGCAGCCGGTCGGGCCCCTACGAGCAGTACTTC.

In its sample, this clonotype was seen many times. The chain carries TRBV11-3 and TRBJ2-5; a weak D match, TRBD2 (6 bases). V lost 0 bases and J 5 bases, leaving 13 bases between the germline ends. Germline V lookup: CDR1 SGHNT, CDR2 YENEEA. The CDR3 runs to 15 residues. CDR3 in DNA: TGTGCCAGCAGCTTAGATGCGGGGCCCCGGGAGACCCAGTACTTC. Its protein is CASSLDAGPRETQYF. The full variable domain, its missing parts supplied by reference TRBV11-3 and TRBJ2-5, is EAGVVQSPRYKIIEKKQPVAFWCNPISGHNTLYWYLQNLGQGPELLIRYENEEAVDDSQLPKDRFSAERLKGVDSTLKIQPAELGDSAVYLCASSLDAGPRETQYFGPGTRLLVL.

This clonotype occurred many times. The chain's CDR3 is CASSSPIRRVSGANVLTF. CDR3 sequence (DNA): TGTGCCAGCAGCTCCCCTATCCGTAGGGTGAGCGGGGCCAACGTCCTGACTTTC. This chain connects TRBV7-2 to TRBJ2-6; D gene ambiguous. Between the trimmed V and J ends, which lost 4 bases and 4 bases, there was a span of 20 bases. This CDR3 spans 18 amino acids. Germline CDR1 SGHTA, CDR2 FQGNSA.

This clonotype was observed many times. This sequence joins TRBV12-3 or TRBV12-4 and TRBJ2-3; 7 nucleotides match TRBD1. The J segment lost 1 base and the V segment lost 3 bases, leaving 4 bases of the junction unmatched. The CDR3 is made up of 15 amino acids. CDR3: CASSFRQGGTDTQYF. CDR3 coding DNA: TGTGCCAGCAGTTTTAGACAGGGAGGCACAGATACGCAGTATTTT.

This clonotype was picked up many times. Here the CDR3 DNA reads TGTGCCAGCAGCTTTGACAGGAGCCTCTACGAGCAGTACTTC. As protein: CASSFDRSLYEQYF. This chain uses TRBV7-9 with TRBJ2-7, with D possibly being TRBD1 (6 bases). The germline gives CDR1 SEHNR, CDR2 FQNEAQ (reference sequence). The CDR3 sequence is 14 residues long. Trimming pared 3 bases from V and 3 bases from J, leaving 12 bases between.

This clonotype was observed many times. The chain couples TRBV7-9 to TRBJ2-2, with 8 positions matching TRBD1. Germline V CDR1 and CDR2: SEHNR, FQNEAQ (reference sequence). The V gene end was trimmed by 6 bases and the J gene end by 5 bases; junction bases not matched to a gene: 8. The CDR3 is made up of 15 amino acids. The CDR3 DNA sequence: TGTGCCAGCAGATATCCAGGGGGCAGGACCGGGGAGCTGTTTTTT. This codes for CASRYPGGRTGELFF.

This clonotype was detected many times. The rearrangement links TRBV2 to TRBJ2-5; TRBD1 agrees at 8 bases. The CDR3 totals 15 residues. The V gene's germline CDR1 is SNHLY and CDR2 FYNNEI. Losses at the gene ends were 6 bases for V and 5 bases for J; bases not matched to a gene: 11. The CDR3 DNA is TGTGCCAGCAGGATAAGGCAGGGGGCAAGGGAGACCCAGTACTTC. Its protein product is CASRIRQGARETQYF.

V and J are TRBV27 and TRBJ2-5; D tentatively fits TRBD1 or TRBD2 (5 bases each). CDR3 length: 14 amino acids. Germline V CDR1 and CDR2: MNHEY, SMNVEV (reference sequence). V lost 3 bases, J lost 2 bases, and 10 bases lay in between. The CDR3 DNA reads TGTGCCAGCAGTTTTGAGGGACCGCAAGAGACCCAGTACTTC. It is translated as CASSFEGPQETQYF.

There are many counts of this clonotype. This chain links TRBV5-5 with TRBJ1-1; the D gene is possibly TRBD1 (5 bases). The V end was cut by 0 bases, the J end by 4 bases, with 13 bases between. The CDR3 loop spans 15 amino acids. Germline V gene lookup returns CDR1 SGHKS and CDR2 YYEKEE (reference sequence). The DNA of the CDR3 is TGTGCCAGCAGCTTGGAAATCGGGGGTTCCACTGAAGCTTTCTTT. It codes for CASSLEIGGSTEAFF.

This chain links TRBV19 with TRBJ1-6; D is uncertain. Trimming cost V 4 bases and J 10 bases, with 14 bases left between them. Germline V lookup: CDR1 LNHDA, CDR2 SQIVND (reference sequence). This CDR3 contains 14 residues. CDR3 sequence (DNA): TGTGCCAGTAGTACAGGACCATTAGACTCACCCCTCCACTTT. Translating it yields CASSTGPLDSPLHF. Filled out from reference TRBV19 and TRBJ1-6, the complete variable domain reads DGGITQSPKYLFRKEGQNVTLSCEQNLNHDAMYWYRQDPGQGLRLIYYSQIVNDFQKGDIAEGYSVSREKKESFPLTVTSAQKNPTAFYLCASSTGPLDSPLHFGNGTRLTVT.

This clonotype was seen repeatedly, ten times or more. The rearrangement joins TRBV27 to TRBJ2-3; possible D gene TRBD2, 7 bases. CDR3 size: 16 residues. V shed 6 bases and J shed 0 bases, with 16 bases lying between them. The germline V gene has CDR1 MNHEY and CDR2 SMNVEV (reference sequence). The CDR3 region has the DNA TGTGCCAGCAGGCTGGTCAGGGGAGGGAGCACAGATACGCAGTATTTT. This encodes CASRLVRGGSTDTQYF.

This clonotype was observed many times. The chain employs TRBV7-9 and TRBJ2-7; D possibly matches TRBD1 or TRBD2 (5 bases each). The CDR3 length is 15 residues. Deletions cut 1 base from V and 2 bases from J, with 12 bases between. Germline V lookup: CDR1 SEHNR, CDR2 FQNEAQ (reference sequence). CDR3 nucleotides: TGTGCCAGCAGCTTAGAACGGGACCTCCCCTACGAGCAGTACTTC. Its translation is CASSLERDLPYEQYF.

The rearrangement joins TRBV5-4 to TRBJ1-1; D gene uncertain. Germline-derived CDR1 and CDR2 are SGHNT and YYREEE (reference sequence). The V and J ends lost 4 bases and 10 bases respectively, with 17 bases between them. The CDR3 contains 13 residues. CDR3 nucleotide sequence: TGTGCCAGCAGCCCCATAGGACGAAACGTAGCTTTCTTT. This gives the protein CASSPIGRNVAFF.

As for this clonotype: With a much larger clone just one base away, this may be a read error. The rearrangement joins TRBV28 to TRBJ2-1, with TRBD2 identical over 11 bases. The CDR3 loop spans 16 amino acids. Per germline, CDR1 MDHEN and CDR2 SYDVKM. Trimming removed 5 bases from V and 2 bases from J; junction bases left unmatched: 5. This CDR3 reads CASSPHSGGAYNEQFF. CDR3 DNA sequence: TGTGCCAGCAGTCCACATAGCGGGGGGGCCTACAATGAGCAGTTCTTC.